A single sample is the source of the 24 T cell receptor beta chains below, sequenced in a study of blood T cell repertoires in COVID-19. Sequencing used immunoSEQ multiplex PCR; TCRdb keeps in-frame clones, though not all of them. This table holds about 180,000 clones, around nine tenths found once. Material: peripheral blood. The receptors shown here come from a man in his forties or fifties with acute or convalescent COVID-19.

This sequence joins TRBV3-1 (or the pseudogene TRBV3-2) and TRBJ1-1; D gene ambiguous. V shed 0 bases and J shed 3 bases, with 8 bases lying between them. Per the germline V gene, CDR1 is LGHDT and CDR2 is YNNKEL (reference sequence). The CDR3 is 14 residues long. This chain's CDR3 is CASSQDSGYTEAFF. CDR3 DNA: TGTGCCAGCAGCCAAGATAGCGGGTACACTGAAGCTTTCTTT.

This chain connects TRBV28 to TRBJ1-5; D uncertain. Germline lookup yields CDR1 MDHEN and CDR2 SYDVKM. V was pared by 4 bases and J by 4 bases, with 14 bases between. The CDR3 is 15 residues long. The CDR3: CASSYFRARNQPQHF. The CDR3 region has the DNA TGTGCCAGCAGTTACTTCCGCGCCAGGAATCAGCCCCAGCATTTT.

The J gene is TRBJ2-2, the V gene TRBV7-3; D is undetermined. This CDR3 is 13 amino acids long. From germline, CDR1 is SGHTA and CDR2 FQGTGA. V was shortened by 2 bases and J by 4 bases, with 5 bases between the two germline ends. DNA for the CDR3: TGTGCCAGCAGCTTATCGGGCACCGGGGAGCTGTTTTTT. It codes for CASSLSGTGELFF.

The rearrangement joins TRBV7-7 to TRBJ2-3; tentative D call: TRBD2 (5 bases). V shed 6 bases and J shed 4 bases, with 20 bases lying between them. This CDR3 is 16 amino acids long. Germline-derived CDR1 and CDR2 are SSHAT and FNYEAQ (reference sequence). The CDR3 protein is CASSPRRPSPPDTQYF. CDR3 nucleotide sequence: TGTGCCAGCAGTCCTAGGAGGCCCTCGCCCCCAGATACGCAGTATTTT. Based on the CDR3 plus reference TRBV7-7 and TRBJ2-3, the full variable domain is GAGVSQSPRYKVTKRGQDVTLRCDPISSHATLYWYQQALGQGPEFLTYFNYEAQPDKSGLPSDRFSAERPEGSISTLTIQRTEQRDSAMYRCASSPRRPSPPDTQYFGPGTRLTVL.

The chain combines TRBV6-2 or TRBV6-3 with TRBJ2-1; 9 positions agree with TRBD2. Germline assignment: CDR1 MNHEY and CDR2 SVGEGT. The V segment lost 0 bases and the J segment 6 bases; nucleotides outside the gene matches: 6. The CDR3 runs 16 residues. The CDR3 reads CASSYSFRGGANEQFF. In DNA form, the CDR3 reads TGTGCCAGCAGTTACTCGTTCCGCGGGGGGGCCAATGAGCAGTTCTTC.

This clone is a singleton in its sample. The rearrangement links TRBV5-8 to TRBJ1-1; a possible D gene is TRBD1 (5 bases). This CDR3 has 16 residues. V was trimmed by 2 bases and J by 1 base, leaving 15 bases between them. Germline values: CDR1 SGHTS, CDR2 YDEGEE. The CDR3 reads CASSFWGGVANTEAFF. The CDR3 DNA reads TGTGCCAGCAGCTTCTGGGGGGGGGTTGCGAACACTGAAGCTTTCTTT.

The V gene is TRBV28, the J gene TRBJ2-7; 8 bases are a match to TRBD2. The CDR3 runs to 17 residues. Per the germline V gene, CDR1 is MDHEN and CDR2 is SYDVKM. V lost 7 bases and J lost 3; bases outside the gene matches: 17. CDR3 loop: CASKPRRREGARYEQYF. The CDR3 coding sequence is TGTGCCAGCAAACCCCGCCGCCGGGAGGGTGCCCGCTACGAGCAGTACTTC.

V is TRBV11-2 and J is TRBJ1-1, with a possible D match to TRBD1 (6 bases). V lost 9 bases to trimming and J lost 5 bases, with 19 bases between them. Germline values: CDR1 SGHAT, CDR2 FQNNGV. The CDR3 loop spans 14 amino acids. The chain's CDR3 is CASRAGRGKTEAFF. CDR3 DNA: TGTGCCAGTCGGGCGGGGAGGGGGAAAACTGAAGCTTTCTTT.

CDR3 bases: TGTGCCAGCAGTGGGACGCAGGGGTCCCATCAGCCCCAGCATTTT. Translation gives CASSGTQGSHQPQHF. The V call is TRBV25-1, the J call TRBJ1-5; weak D call: TRBD1 (6 bases). Germline loops: CDR1 MGHDK, CDR2 SYGVNS. The length of the CDR3 is 15 residues. Trimming shortened V by 4 bases and J by 5 bases, and 15 bases separated the two germline ends.

V usage is TRBV9 and J usage is TRBJ2-6; no definite D call. The CDR3 is made up of 18 amino acids. With 4 bases removed from V and 0 bases from J, the gap between germline ends came to 17 bases. CDR1 and CDR2 (germline): SGDLS, YYNGEE. The CDR3 bases are TGTGCCAGCAGCCCCGTTTCAGGCGTTCTCTCTGGGGCCAACGTCCTGACTTTC. This codes for CASSPVSGVLSGANVLTF.

This clone is a singleton in its sample. The chain uses TRBV6-2 or TRBV6-3 and TRBJ2-7; weak D call: TRBD2 (5 bases). The V end lost 0 bases, the J end lost 6 bases, and 15 bases lay between the germline ends. The CDR3 covers 15 residues. Germline CDR1 and CDR2: MNHEY and SVGEGT. The CDR3 region has the DNA TGTGCCAGCAGTTACTCGAGGGCGGTACTTGGCGAGCAGTACGTC. Translation: CASSYSRAVLGEQYV.

V and J are TRBV21-1 and TRBJ2-7; TRBD1, the table's D call, lacks a check against the DNA. TRBV21-1 is recorded as a pseudogene. The CDR3 runs to 15 residues. The chain's CDR3 is CASSSLDRDTYEQYV. The DNA of the CDR3 is TGTGCCAGCAGCTCCCTAGACAGGGATACGTACGAGCAGTACGTC.

The gene calls are TRBV11-2 and TRBJ2-1, with D maybe TRBD2 (5 bases). This CDR3 is built from 15 residues. CDR1 is SGHAT, CDR2 FQNNGV, per germline. V gave up 1 base and J gave up 6 bases, with 13 bases separating them. This CDR3 reads CASSLGRLAGNEQFF. CDR3 DNA sequence: TGTGCCAGCAGCTTAGGGCGTCTTGCGGGCAATGAGCAGTTCTTC.

This rearrangement joins TRBV6-5 to TRBJ2-7; no firm D call. Per germline, CDR1 MNHEY and CDR2 SVGAGI. The V and J ends lost 6 bases and 4 bases respectively, with 7 bases between them. The CDR3 runs to 11 residues. As DNA, the CDR3 is TGTGCCAGCAGCACAGAGTACGAGCAGTACTTC. It encodes CASSTEYEQYF.

This clone was recorded a few times. The chain employs TRBV15 and TRBJ2-2; weak D call: TRBD1 (6 bases). Trimming pared 7 bases from V and 7 bases from J, leaving 13 bases between. There are 13 residues in the CDR3. Germline CDR1 is LNHNV and CDR2 is YYDKDF (reference sequence). CDR3 amino acids: CATKQGMNGELFF. DNA for the CDR3: TGTGCCACCAAGCAGGGGATGAACGGGGAGCTGTTTTTT.

The chain recombines TRBV23-1 with TRBJ2-5, with a possible D match to TRBD2 (5 bases). TRBV23-1 is an ORF, and what it does is uncertain. The V gene lost 0 bases and the J gene lost 2 bases, with 16 bases spanning the gap. The CDR3 has 17 amino acids. The CDR3 DNA sequence: TGCGCCAGCAGTCAATCCCGCGCCTGGGAGTCACAAGAGACCCAGTACTTC. Translating it yields CASSQSRAWESQETQYF.

The CDR3 loop is CASSTRLAGPPGANVLTF. The DNA of the CDR3 is TGTGCCAGCAGCACCAGACTAGCGGGGCCCCCTGGGGCCAACGTCCTGACTTTC. The V gene is TRBV7-2, the J gene TRBJ2-6; 11 nucleotides agree with TRBD2. Germline V CDR1 and CDR2: SGHTA, FQGNSA. This CDR3 region has 18 residues. V was pared by 5 bases and J by 2 bases, with 8 bases of the junction left unmatched.

The chain has TRBV6-5 and TRBJ1-5; a possible D gene is TRBD1 (5 bases). Trimming left V 6 bases short and J 2 bases short, with 14 bases between. Germline values: CDR1 MNHEY, CDR2 SVGAGI. The CDR3 covers 15 residues. For the CDR3, the DNA is TGTGCCAGCAGGGAGCAGGGTGGTGGCAATCAGCCCCAGCATTTT. Protein product: CASREQGGGNQPQHF.

V and J are TRBV4-1 and TRBJ1-6; 7 bases are shared with TRBD1. V shed 0 bases, J shed 0 bases, and the junction held 8 bases outside the gene matches. Germline V CDR1 and CDR2: MGHRA, YSYEKL. There are 19 residues in the CDR3. Here the CDR3 reads CASSQDWTGGSSYNSPLHF. DNA of the CDR3: TGCGCCAGCAGCCAAGATTGGACAGGCGGAAGCTCCTATAATTCACCCCTCCACTTT.

This clone was found once. The rearrangement uses TRBV6-5 and TRBJ1-2; D gene ambiguous. CDR1 is MNHEY, CDR2 SVGAGI, per germline. The CDR3 has 16 residues. V lost 0 bases and J lost 3, with 14 bases in between. CDR3 coding DNA: TGTGCCAGCAGTTACTCCGACGGCGGCTCTTACTATGGCTACACCTTC. It translates to CASSYSDGGSYYGYTF.

V is TRBV10-1 and J is TRBJ1-1; the match to TRBD1 covers 7 bases. CDR3 length equals 15 residues. Germline-derived CDR1 and CDR2 are WNHNN and SYGVQD (reference sequence). After removal of 6 bases from V and 0 bases from J, the junction contained 7 bases not matched to a gene. CDR3 protein: CASSPGTALNTEAFF. In DNA form, the CDR3 reads TGCGCCAGCAGCCCCGGGACAGCCCTGAACACTGAAGCTTTCTTT.

CDR3 DNA: TGCAGCGTTGAAGAGGGGACAGGGAGCTCCTACAATGAGCAGTTCTTC. Protein: CSVEEGTGSSYNEQFF. The chain is built from TRBV29-1 and TRBJ2-1; 9 bases are shared with TRBD1. V shed 0 bases and J 0 bases; nucleotides not matched to a gene: 3. Germline lookup yields CDR1 SQVTM and CDR2 ANQGSEA. This CDR3 has 16 amino acids.

This clone has a single count. This chain connects TRBV28 to TRBJ2-7, with TRBD1 matching over 8 bases. This CDR3 has 15 amino acids. CDR1 MDHEN and CDR2 SYDVKM come from the germline V gene. The V and J ends lost 7 bases and 2 bases, in that order; junction bases with no gene match: 10. CDR3 bases: TGTGCCAGCAAACTCGGGACAGGAAGCCCCTACGAGCAGTACTTC. Translated: CASKLGTGSPYEQYF.

V usage is TRBV6-5 and J usage is TRBJ1-2; D remains ambiguous. The V end was cut by 0 bases, the J end by 8 bases, with 13 bases between. The CDR3 consists of 14 residues. Germline V lookup: CDR1 MNHEY, CDR2 SVGAGI. The CDR3 protein is CASSYSSQPWGYTF. CDR3 DNA sequence: TGTGCCAGCAGTTACTCGAGCCAACCGTGGGGCTACACCTTC.